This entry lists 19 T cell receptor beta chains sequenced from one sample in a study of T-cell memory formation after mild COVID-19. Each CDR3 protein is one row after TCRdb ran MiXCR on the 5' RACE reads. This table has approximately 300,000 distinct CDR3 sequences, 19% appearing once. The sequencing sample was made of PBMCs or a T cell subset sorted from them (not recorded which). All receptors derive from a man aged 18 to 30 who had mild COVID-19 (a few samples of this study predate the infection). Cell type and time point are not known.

The CDR3 nucleotides are TGTGCCAGCAGCTTACGGGAACTAGCGCATGAGCAGTTCTTC. This gives the protein CASSLRELAHEQFF. The chain couples TRBV7-2 to TRBJ2-1; 7 bases map to TRBD2. Germline V lookup: CDR1 SGHTA, CDR2 FQGNSA. The J segment lost 8 bases and the V segment lost 2 bases, leaving 6 bases of the junction unmatched. CDR3 length: 14 amino acids.

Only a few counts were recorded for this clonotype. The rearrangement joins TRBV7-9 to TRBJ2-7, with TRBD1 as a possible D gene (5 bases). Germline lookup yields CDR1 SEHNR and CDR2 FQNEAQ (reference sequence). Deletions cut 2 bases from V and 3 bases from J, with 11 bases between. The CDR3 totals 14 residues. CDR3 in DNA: TGTGCCAGCAGCTTAATTCAGGGTTACTACGAGCAGTACTTC. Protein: CASSLIQGYYEQYF.

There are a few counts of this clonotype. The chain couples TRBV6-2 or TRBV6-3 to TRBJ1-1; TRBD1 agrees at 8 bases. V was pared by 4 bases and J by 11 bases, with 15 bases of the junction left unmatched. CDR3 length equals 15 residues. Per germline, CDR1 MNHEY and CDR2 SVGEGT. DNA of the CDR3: TGTGCCAGCAGTTTCCAGGGGGCGCCCCCTGGGCAGGCTTTCTTT. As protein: CASSFQGAPPGQAFF.

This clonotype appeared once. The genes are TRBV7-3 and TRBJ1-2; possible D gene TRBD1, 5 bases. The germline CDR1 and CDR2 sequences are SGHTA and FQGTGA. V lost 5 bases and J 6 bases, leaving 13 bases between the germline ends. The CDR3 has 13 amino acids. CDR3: CASSHNSGHGYTF. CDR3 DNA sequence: TGTGCCAGCAGCCACAATTCAGGGCATGGCTACACCTTC.

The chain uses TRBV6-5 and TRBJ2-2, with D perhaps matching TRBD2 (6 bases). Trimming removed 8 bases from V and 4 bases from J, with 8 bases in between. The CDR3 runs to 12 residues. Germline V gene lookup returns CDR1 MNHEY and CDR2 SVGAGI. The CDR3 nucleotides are TGTGCCAGCGGAGCGGGCACCGGGGAGCTGTTTTTT. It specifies CASGAGTGELFF.

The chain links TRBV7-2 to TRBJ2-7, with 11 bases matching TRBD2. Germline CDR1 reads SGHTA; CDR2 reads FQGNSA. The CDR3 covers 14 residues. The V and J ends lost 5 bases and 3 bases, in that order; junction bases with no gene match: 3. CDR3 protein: CASSPTSGGYEQYF. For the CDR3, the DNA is TGTGCCAGCAGCCCAACTAGCGGGGGCTACGAGCAGTACTTC.

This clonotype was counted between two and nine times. The CDR3 spells CASSYSISVWSYNEQFF. CDR3 DNA: TGTGCCAGCAGTTACTCGATTTCGGTTTGGTCCTACAATGAGCAGTTCTTC. This chain links TRBV6-5 with TRBJ2-1; D is ambiguous. The V gene lost 0 bases and the J gene lost 1 base, with 13 bases spanning the gap. There are 17 residues in the CDR3. Germline assignment: CDR1 MNHEY and CDR2 SVGAGI.

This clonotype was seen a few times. DNA of the CDR3: TGCGCCAGCAGCTTGTATCAGGGTAGAGTTGGATCACCCCTCCACTTT. Amino acids: CASSLYQGRVGSPLHF. The V gene is TRBV5-1, the J gene TRBJ1-6; tentatively, D is TRBD1 (5 bases). CDR1 SGHRS and CDR2 YFSETQ come from the germline V gene. V lost 1 base to trimming and J lost 10 bases, with 18 bases between them. This CDR3 contains 16 residues.

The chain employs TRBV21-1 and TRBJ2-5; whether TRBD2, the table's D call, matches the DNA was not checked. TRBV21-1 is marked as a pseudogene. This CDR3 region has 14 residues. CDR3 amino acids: CASSKGKRGETQYF. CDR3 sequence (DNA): TGTGCCAGCAGCAAAGGGAAGCGGGGGGAGACCCAGTACTTC.

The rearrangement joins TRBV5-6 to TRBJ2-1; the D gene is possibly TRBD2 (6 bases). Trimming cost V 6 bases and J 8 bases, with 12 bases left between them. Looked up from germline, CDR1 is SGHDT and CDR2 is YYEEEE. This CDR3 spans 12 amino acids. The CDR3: CASTLRGYEQFF. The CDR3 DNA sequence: TGTGCCAGCACCCTTCGGGGGTATGAGCAGTTCTTC.

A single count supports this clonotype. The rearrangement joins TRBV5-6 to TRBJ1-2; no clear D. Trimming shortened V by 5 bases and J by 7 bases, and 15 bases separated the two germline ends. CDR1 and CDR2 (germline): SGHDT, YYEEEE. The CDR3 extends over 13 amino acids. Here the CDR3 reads CASSPPSEPGYTF. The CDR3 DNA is TGTGCCAGCAGTCCGCCCTCCGAGCCTGGCTACACCTTC.

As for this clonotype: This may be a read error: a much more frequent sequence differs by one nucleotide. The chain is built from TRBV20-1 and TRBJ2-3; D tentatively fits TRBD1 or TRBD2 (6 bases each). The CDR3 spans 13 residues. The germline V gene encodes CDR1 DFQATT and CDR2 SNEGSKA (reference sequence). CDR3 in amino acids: CSARLGGTDTKYF. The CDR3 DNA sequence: TGCAGTGCTAGATTGGGGGGCACAGATACGAAGTATTTT.

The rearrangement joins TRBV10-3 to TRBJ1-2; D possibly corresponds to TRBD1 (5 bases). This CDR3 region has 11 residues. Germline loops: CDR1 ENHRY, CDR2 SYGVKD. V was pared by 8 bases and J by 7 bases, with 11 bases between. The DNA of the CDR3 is TGTGCCATCGGGGGGTATCGTGGCTACACCTTC. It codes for CAIGGYRGYTF.

CDR3 sequence reads: CASSYFQETQYF. The CDR3 DNA reads as TGTGCCAGCAGCTACTTCCAAGAGACCCAGTACTTC. The J gene is TRBJ2-5, the V gene TRBV5-6; D is unresolved. The length of the CDR3 is 12 residues. V was shortened by 3 bases and J by 1 base, with 4 bases between the two germline ends. The germline V gene encodes CDR1 SGHDT and CDR2 YYEEEE.

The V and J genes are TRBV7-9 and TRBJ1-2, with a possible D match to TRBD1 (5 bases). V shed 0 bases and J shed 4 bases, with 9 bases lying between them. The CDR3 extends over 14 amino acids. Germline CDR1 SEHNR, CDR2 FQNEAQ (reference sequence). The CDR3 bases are TGTGCCAGCAGCTTAGCCGAGGGGAGCTATGGCTACACCTTC. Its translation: CASSLAEGSYGYTF.

CDR3: CASSQGGGDGYTF. The CDR3 DNA follows: TGTGCCAGCAGCCAAGGAGGGGGCGATGGCTACACCTTC. The V and J genes are TRBV3-1 and TRBJ1-2; 7 nucleotides align to TRBD1. J gave up 6 bases and V 1 base, and 2 bases lay outside the gene matches. The CDR3 has 13 amino acids. The germline CDR1 and CDR2 sequences are LGHDT and YNNKEL (reference sequence).

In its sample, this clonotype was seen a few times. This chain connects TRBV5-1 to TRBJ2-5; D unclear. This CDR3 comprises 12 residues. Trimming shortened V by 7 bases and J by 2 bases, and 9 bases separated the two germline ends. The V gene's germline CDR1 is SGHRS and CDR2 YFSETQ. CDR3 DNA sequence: TGCGCCAGCGCCGTGAGGCAAGAGACCCAGTACTTC. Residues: CASAVRQETQYF.

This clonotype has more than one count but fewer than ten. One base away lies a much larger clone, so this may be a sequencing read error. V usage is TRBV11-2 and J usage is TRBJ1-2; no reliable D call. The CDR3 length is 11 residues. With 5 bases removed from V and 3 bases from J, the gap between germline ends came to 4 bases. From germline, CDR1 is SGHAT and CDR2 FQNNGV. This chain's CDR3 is CASSQHYGYTF. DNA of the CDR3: TGTGCCAGCAGCCAGCACTATGGCTACACCTTC.

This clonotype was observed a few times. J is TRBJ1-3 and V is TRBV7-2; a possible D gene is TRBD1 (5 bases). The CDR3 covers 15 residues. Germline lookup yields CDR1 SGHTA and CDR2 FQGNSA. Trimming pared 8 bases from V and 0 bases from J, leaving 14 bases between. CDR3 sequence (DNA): TGTGCCAGCCGCGGCGGGGGGAGCTCTGGAAACACCATATATTTT. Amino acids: CASRGGGSSGNTIYF.